The rows below give T cell receptor beta chains drawn from one sample of a study of cytomegalovirus exposure and HLA in healthy donors. The data were produced by immunoSEQ multiplex PCR, yet TCRdb's version contains in-frame clones alone and is incomplete. The sample has some 110,000 clones; 65% to 80% are singletons. The sequenced material came from PBMCs. Receptors were obtained from a woman between 40 and 55 years old in good health and CMV-seropositive. Each CDR3 is given with its conserved first and last residue. D genes are given only for firm matches. Only part of the rows carry a size: once, few, many, or a class if the clone is expanded.

clone_size: -
j_call: TRBJ2-7
v_call: TRBV9
d_call: TRBD2
cdr3_aa: CASSVDPTSGSHEQYF
cdr3_nt: TGTGCCAGCAGCGTCGACCCTACTAGCGGGAGCCACGAGCAGTACTTC

clone_size: -
j_call: TRBJ2-1
v_call: TRBV15
d_call: -
cdr3_aa: CATSRDREYNEQFF
cdr3_nt: TGTGCCACCAGCAGAGATCGGGAGTACAATGAGCAGTTCTTC

clone_size: -
j_call: TRBJ1-2
v_call: TRBV28
d_call: -
cdr3_aa: CASSLPTGRYTF
cdr3_nt: TGTGCCAGCAGTTTACCCACAGGGCGCTACACCTTC

clone_size: once
j_call: TRBJ1-5
v_call: TRBV7-9
d_call: TRBD1
cdr3_aa: CASSLNTGGSNQPQHF
cdr3_nt: TGTGCCAGCAGCTTGAACACAGGGGGTAGCAATCAGCCCCAGCATTTT

clone_size: -
j_call: TRBJ2-2
v_call: TRBV11-2
d_call: -
cdr3_aa: CASSRDGFGELFF
cdr3_nt: TGTGCCAGCAGCCGAGACGGGTTCGGGGAGCTGTTTTTT

clone_size: few
j_call: TRBJ1-1
v_call: TRBV2
d_call: -
cdr3_aa: CASSEDSHTEAFF
cdr3_nt: TGTGCCAGCAGTGAAGACTCCCACACTGAAGCTTTCTTT

clone_size: -
j_call: TRBJ2-2
v_call: TRBV28
d_call: TRBD2
cdr3_aa: CASSPGTSGRYGTGELFF
cdr3_nt: TGTGCCAGCAGTCCCGGGACTAGCGGGAGGTACGGCACCGGGGAGCTGTTTTTT

clone_size: -
j_call: TRBJ2-7
v_call: TRBV4-1
d_call: TRBD2
cdr3_aa: CASSQATGTSGSPEQYF
cdr3_nt: TGCGCCAGCAGCCAAGCCACCGGGACTAGCGGGAGTCCCGAGCAGTACTTC

clone_size: -
j_call: TRBJ2-7
v_call: TRBV7-3
d_call: TRBD2
cdr3_aa: CASSLVGSGTYEQYF
cdr3_nt: TGTGCCAGCAGCTTAGTCGGTAGCGGGACCTACGAGCAGTACTTC

clone_size: -
j_call: TRBJ1-2
v_call: TRBV30
d_call: -
cdr3_aa: CAWKFDWDYGYTF
cdr3_nt: TGTGCCTGGAAATTCGACTGGGACTATGGCTACACCTTC

clone_size: -
j_call: TRBJ2-1
v_call: TRBV7-6
d_call: TRBD1
cdr3_aa: CASSRGQSSYNEQFF
cdr3_nt: TGTGCCAGCAGCCGGGGACAGAGCTCCTACAATGAGCAGTTCTTC

clone_size: -
j_call: TRBJ2-2
v_call: TRBV9
d_call: TRBD2
cdr3_aa: CASSQGLAGGDGELFF
cdr3_nt: TGTGCCAGCAGCCAAGGACTAGCGGGAGGGGACGGGGAGCTGTTTTTT

clone_size: -
j_call: TRBJ1-6
v_call: TRBV19
d_call: TRBD1
cdr3_aa: CASSAGTGRRSPLHF
cdr3_nt: TGTGCCAGTAGTGCCGGGACAGGCCGGCGTTCACCCCTCCACTTT

clone_size: once
j_call: TRBJ1-2
v_call: TRBV5-1
d_call: TRBD1
cdr3_aa: CASSPSDTTGRHDYGYTF
cdr3_nt: TGCGCCAGCAGCCCTTCTGACACGACAGGGAGGCACGACTATGGCTACACCTTC

clone_size: -
j_call: TRBJ2-3
v_call: TRBV7-6
d_call: TRBD2
cdr3_aa: CASSWGLAGAKDTQYF
cdr3_nt: TGTGCCAGCAGCTGGGGACTAGCGGGAGCTAAAGATACGCAGTATTTT

clone_size: -
j_call: TRBJ1-1
v_call: TRBV30
d_call: TRBD1
cdr3_aa: CAWSSGGTEAFF
cdr3_nt: TGTGCCTGGTCCTCAGGGGGCACTGAAGCTTTCTTT

clone_size: few
j_call: TRBJ2-7
v_call: TRBV9
d_call: TRBD1
cdr3_aa: CASSAGTGQGAWEQYF
cdr3_nt: TGTGCCAGCAGCGCCGGGACGGGACAGGGGGCTTGGGAGCAGTACTTC

clone_size: once
j_call: TRBJ2-2
v_call: TRBV10-3
d_call: -
cdr3_aa: CAISEREPGGELFF
cdr3_nt: TGTGCCATCAGTGAGCGGGAACCGGGCGGGGAGCTGTTTTTT

clone_size: -
j_call: TRBJ1-2
v_call: TRBV5-6
d_call: -
cdr3_aa: CASSLVTGIKVYGYTF
cdr3_nt: TGTGCCAGCAGCTTGGTCACAGGGATTAAAGTCTATGGCTACACCTTC

clone_size: -
j_call: TRBJ1-1
v_call: TRBV30
d_call: -
cdr3_aa: CAWSRAGTEAFF
cdr3_nt: TGTGCCTGGAGCCGAGCGGGGACTGAAGCTTTCTTT

clone_size: -
j_call: TRBJ2-7
v_call: TRBV5-1
d_call: -
cdr3_aa: CASSGAYGRGSYEQYF
cdr3_nt: TGCGCCAGCAGCGGTGCCTATGGCAGGGGATCCTACGAGCAGTACTTC

clone_size: -
j_call: TRBJ2-3
v_call: TRBV27
d_call: -
cdr3_aa: CASSLYRLGTDTQYF
cdr3_nt: TGTGCCAGCAGTTTGTATCGGTTAGGCACAGATACGCAGTATTTT

clone_size: -
j_call: TRBJ1-1
v_call: TRBV6-1
d_call: -
cdr3_aa: CASSEAHKAFF
cdr3_nt: TGTGCCAGCAGTGAAGCGCACAAAGCTTTCTTT

clone_size: -
j_call: TRBJ1-5
v_call: TRBV5-5
d_call: -
cdr3_aa: CASSLADRVGQPQHF
cdr3_nt: TGTGCCAGCAGCTTGGCCGATCGCGTTGGTCAGCCCCAGCATTTT

clone_size: -
j_call: TRBJ2-1
v_call: TRBV19
d_call: TRBD2
cdr3_aa: CASSMGLAEPYNEQFF
cdr3_nt: TGTGCCAGTAGTATGGGACTAGCGGAACCTTACAATGAGCAGTTCTTC

clone_size: -
j_call: TRBJ2-1
v_call: TRBV4-3
d_call: TRBD1
cdr3_aa: CASSPGTVNNEQFF
cdr3_nt: TGCGCCAGCAGCCCCGGGACAGTGAACAATGAGCAGTTCTTC

clone_size: once
j_call: TRBJ2-7
v_call: TRBV5-4
d_call: TRBD1
cdr3_aa: CASSPPGQSSYEQYF
cdr3_nt: TGTGCCAGCAGCCCCCCGGGACAGAGCTCCTACGAGCAGTACTTC

clone_size: -
j_call: TRBJ2-3
v_call: TRBV2
d_call: TRBD1
cdr3_aa: CASTRDGQGLTDTQYF
cdr3_nt: TGTGCCAGCACCAGGGATGGACAGGGGTTAACAGATACGCAGTATTTT

clone_size: -
j_call: TRBJ1-2
v_call: TRBV28
d_call: -
cdr3_aa: CASIPGGGAGGYTF
cdr3_nt: TGTGCCAGCATCCCCGGTGGGGGGGCCGGTGGCTACACCTTC

clone_size: -
j_call: TRBJ1-1
v_call: TRBV19
d_call: TRBD1
cdr3_aa: CASSTLGQGGTEAFF
cdr3_nt: TGTGCCAGTAGTACCCTGGGACAGGGCGGCACTGAAGCTTTCTTT

clone_size: -
j_call: TRBJ2-5
v_call: TRBV4-1
d_call: TRBD2
cdr3_aa: CASSQGLAGVGKETQYF
cdr3_nt: TGCGCCAGCAGCCAGGGACTAGCGGGAGTAGGTAAAGAGACCCAGTACTTC

clone_size: -
j_call: TRBJ2-5
v_call: TRBV11-2
d_call: -
cdr3_aa: CASSPVHPEGTQYF
cdr3_nt: TGTGCCAGCAGCCCGGTACACCCGGAGGGGACCCAGTACTTC

clone_size: -
j_call: TRBJ1-2
v_call: TRBV28
d_call: -
cdr3_aa: CASSSSQRYYYGYTF
cdr3_nt: TGTGCCAGCAGTTCAAGTCAACGGTATTACTATGGCTACACCTTC

clone_size: few
j_call: TRBJ2-5
v_call: TRBV18
d_call: TRBD1
cdr3_aa: CASSQVDRGLIKQETQYF
cdr3_nt: TGTGCCAGCTCACAGGTGGACAGGGGTCTAATCAAACAAGAGACCCAGTACTTC

clone_size: -
j_call: TRBJ1-5
v_call: TRBV7-6
d_call: -
cdr3_aa: CASSPGRNQPQHF
cdr3_nt: TGTGCCAGCAGTCCAGGGCGTAATCAGCCCCAGCATTTT

clone_size: -
j_call: TRBJ2-7
v_call: TRBV7-9
d_call: -
cdr3_aa: CASSWDNTYEQYF
cdr3_nt: TGTGCCAGCAGCTGGGACAACACCTACGAGCAGTACTTC

clone_size: -
j_call: TRBJ1-2
v_call: TRBV5-6
d_call: -
cdr3_aa: CASSLAGGYTF
cdr3_nt: TGTGCCAGCAGCTTGGCGGGGGGCTACACCTTC

clone_size: -
j_call: TRBJ1-1
v_call: TRBV7-2
d_call: -
cdr3_aa: CASTPDRSRMTTEAFF
cdr3_nt: TGTGCCAGCACGCCTGACAGGTCCCGAATGACCACTGAAGCTTTCTTT

clone_size: -
j_call: TRBJ2-5
v_call: TRBV11-2
d_call: TRBD1
cdr3_aa: CASSLSGQNPGEQYF
cdr3_nt: TGTGCCAGCAGCTTATCGGGACAGAATCCGGGTGAGCAGTACTTC

clone_size: -
j_call: TRBJ1-4
v_call: TRBV6-5
d_call: TRBD1
cdr3_aa: CASSLGQGGKLFF
cdr3_nt: TGTGCCAGCAGCCTCGGACAGGGAGGAAAACTGTTTTTT

clone_size: -
j_call: TRBJ2-3
v_call: TRBV7-2
d_call: -
cdr3_aa: CASSLVSGSDTQYF
cdr3_nt: TGTGCCAGCAGCTTAGTCTCAGGGTCAGATACGCAGTATTTT

clone_size: -
j_call: TRBJ2-3
v_call: TRBV29-1
d_call: -
cdr3_aa: CSGRKMGTDTQYF
cdr3_nt: TGCAGCGGGAGGAAAATGGGCACAGATACGCAGTATTTT

clone_size: -
j_call: TRBJ1-2
v_call: TRBV6-1
d_call: TRBD1
cdr3_aa: CASSERRQGKKNGYTF
cdr3_nt: TGTGCCAGCAGTGAAAGGAGACAGGGGAAAAAAAATGGCTACACCTTC

clone_size: few
j_call: TRBJ2-2
v_call: TRBV4-2
d_call: TRBD2
cdr3_aa: CASSQGTGTSITGELFF
cdr3_nt: TGTGCCAGCAGCCAAGGGACCGGGACTAGCATCACCGGGGAGCTGTTTTTT

clone_size: -
j_call: TRBJ2-1
v_call: TRBV19
d_call: TRBD2
cdr3_aa: CASSTQLAGVGEQFF
cdr3_nt: TGTGCCAGTAGTACGCAACTAGCGGGAGTTGGTGAGCAGTTCTTC

clone_size: once
j_call: TRBJ1-5
v_call: TRBV28
d_call: TRBD1
cdr3_aa: CASSFEGQGRSQPQHF
cdr3_nt: TGTGCCAGCAGTTTCGAGGGACAGGGGAGAAGTCAGCCCCAGCATTTT

clone_size: -
j_call: TRBJ2-1
v_call: TRBV7-8
d_call: -
cdr3_aa: CASSLKRTSYNEQFF
cdr3_nt: TGTGCCAGCAGCCTTAAGCGGACCTCCTACAATGAGCAGTTCTTC

clone_size: -
j_call: TRBJ1-1
v_call: TRBV30
d_call: TRBD1
cdr3_aa: CAWEGTGLNTEAFF
cdr3_nt: TGTGCCTGGGAGGGGACAGGATTGAACACTGAAGCTTTCTTT

clone_size: -
j_call: TRBJ1-2
v_call: TRBV7-9
d_call: -
cdr3_aa: CSSSLLVSYGYTF
cdr3_nt: TGTTCCAGCAGCTTATTGGTTAGCTATGGCTACACCTTC